The source of this T cell receptor (beta chain) is a study of cytomegalovirus exposure and HLA in healthy donors. Comments on this clone: Its antigen is not identified.

PCR employed 60 Vbeta and 13 Jbeta primers. The data were produced by immunoSEQ multiplex PCR, yet TCRdb's version contains in-frame clones alone and is incomplete. The profile covers 100,000 to 150,000 clones, with around 72% appearing a single time and less than 4.5% taken by the ten largest. The CDR3 contains 17 residues. Looked up from germline, CDR1 is SGHDT and CDR2 is YYEEEE. V lost 4 bases and J lost 0, with 17 bases in between. Study-level points and caveats: Researchers reportedly found TCR beta sequences accurately predicted most subjects' HLA-A and HLA-B alleles.

The sequenced sample consisted of PBMCs. The J gene is TRBJ1-3, the V gene TRBV5-6; possibly TRBD1 for D (6 bases). This receptor was identified in a man between 25 and 39 years old in good health and CMV-seronegative. CDR3 sequence reads: CASSPAGARISGNTIYF. The CDR3 region has the DNA TGTGCCAGCAGCCCTGCGGGGGCACGGATCTCTGGAAACACCATATATTTT.